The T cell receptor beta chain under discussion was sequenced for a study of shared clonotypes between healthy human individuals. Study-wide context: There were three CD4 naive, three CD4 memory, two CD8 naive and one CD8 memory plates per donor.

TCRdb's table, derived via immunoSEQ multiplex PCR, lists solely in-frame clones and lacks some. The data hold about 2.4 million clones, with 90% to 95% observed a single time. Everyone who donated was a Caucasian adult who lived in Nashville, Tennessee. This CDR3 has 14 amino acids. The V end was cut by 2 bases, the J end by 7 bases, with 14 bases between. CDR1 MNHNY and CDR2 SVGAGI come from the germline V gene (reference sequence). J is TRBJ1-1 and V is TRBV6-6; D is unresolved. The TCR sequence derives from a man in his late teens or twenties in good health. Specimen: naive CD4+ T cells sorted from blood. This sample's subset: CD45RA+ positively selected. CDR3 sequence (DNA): TGTGCCAGCAGTTACGAGGAGCGAACTAATGAAGCTTTCTTT. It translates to CASSYEERTNEAFF.